Here is one T cell receptor (beta chain) with its context. The antigen is undetermined. One entry per CDR3 protein results from TCRdb running MiXCR on the 5' RACE reads. Here the sample spans 350,000 to 500,000 distinct CDR3 sequences, around 17% being singletons. This record comes from a study of T-cell memory formation after mild COVID-19. Study-wide points: Contracting clones from day 15 to 85 had balanced CD4/CD8; later expanders favoured CD4+.

This CDR3 spans 15 amino acids. Germline CDR1 is SGHTA and CDR2 is FQGNSA. The ends lost 5 bases at V and 3 bases at J; junction bases unmatched: 6. The sample consisted of PBMCs or a T cell subset sorted from them (not recorded which). This receptor was identified in a man aged 18 to 35 who had mild COVID-19 (a few samples of this study predate the infection). Cell type and time point are not known. The V and J genes are TRBV7-2 and TRBJ1-2; 10 bases are a match to TRBD1. CDR3 amino acids: CASSVGQGVDYGYTF. The CDR3 DNA reads TGTGCCAGCAGCGTCGGACAGGGGGTGGACTATGGCTACACCTTC.